Below are 21 T cell receptor beta chains sequenced from a single sample in a study of radiotherapy plus CTLA-4 blockade in lung cancer. Repertoires were generated with immunoSEQ multiplex PCR, while TCRdb's copy carries only in-frame clones and drops some. The top ten hold roughly 13% of the sample, which has under 90,000 clones, approximately 75% seen once. Sequencing was performed on peripheral blood, taken from a patient treated with radiotherapy plus ipilimumab. All receptors come from a human donor with non-small cell lung cancer that progressed on radiotherapy plus ipilimumab.

There are a few counts of this clone. The gene calls are TRBV19 and TRBJ2-1; D not resolved. The CDR3 extends over 15 amino acids. CDR1 is LNHDA and CDR2 is SQIVND in the germline V gene (reference sequence). V was cut by 6 bases and J by 4 bases, with 16 bases left in between. DNA for the CDR3: TGTGCCAGTAGGGAATCGGATACCACGTACAATGAGCAGTTCTTC. As protein: CASRESDTTYNEQFF.

The chain joins TRBV9 to TRBJ2-2; perhaps TRBD2 as D (5 bases). Germline loops: CDR1 SGDLS, CDR2 YYNGEE. The germline V and J ends were trimmed by 0 bases and 1 base, with 10 bases remaining between them. The CDR3 is 16 residues long. The CDR3 region has the DNA TGTGCCAGCAGCGTAGGAGGGAGATTGAACACCGGGGAGCTGTTTTTT. It translates to CASSVGGRLNTGELFF.

The genes are TRBV6-5 and TRBJ1-1; D ambiguous. In germline, CDR1 is MNHEY, CDR2 SVGAGI. The CDR3 contains 13 residues. The V end lost 6 bases, the J end lost 1 base, and 9 bases lay between the germline ends. The CDR3 nucleotides are TGTGCCAGCAGCTTCAGTCGGAACACTGAAGCTTTCTTT. This encodes CASSFSRNTEAFF.

As to this clone: The identical CDR3 is also encoded by other nucleotide sequences in the sample. The chain carries TRBV27 and TRBJ1-4; D unclear. Germline CDR1 is MNHEY and CDR2 is SMNVEV (reference sequence). The length of the CDR3 is 14 residues. V was cut by 3 bases and J by 8 bases, with 13 bases left in between. The CDR3 spells CASSFWGEGEKLFF. The CDR3 nucleotides are TGTGCCAGCAGTTTTTGGGGAGAAGGGGAAAAACTGTTTTTT.

The CDR3 loop reads CASSLTISGDGTGELFF. The CDR3 region has the DNA TGTGCCAGCAGCTTAACGATTAGCGGGGATGGCACCGGGGAGCTGTTTTTT. The rearrangement uses TRBV7-3 and TRBJ2-2, with TRBD2 matching over 8 bases. The J segment lost 4 bases and the V segment lost 0 bases, leaving 7 bases of the junction unmatched. The CDR3 is 17 residues long. From germline, CDR1 is SGHTA and CDR2 FQGTGA.

V gene TRBV18 combines with J gene TRBJ1-1; possibly TRBD1 for D (6 bases). V was trimmed by 3 bases and J by 5 bases, leaving 13 bases between them. The CDR3 is 14 residues long. Germline V gives CDR1 KGHSH, CDR2 LQKENI. The DNA of the CDR3 is TGTGCCAGCTCACCCGCCCCAGGGGATACTGAAGCTTTCTTT. Translated: CASSPAPGDTEAFF. The full variable domain, rest sourced from reference TRBV18 and TRBJ1-1, is NAGVMQNPRHLVRRRGQEARLRCSPMKGHSHVYWYRQLPEEGLKFMVYLQKENIIDESGMPKERFSAEFPKEGPSILRIQQVVRGDSAAYFCASSPAPGDTEAFFGQGTRLTVV.

The chain recombines TRBV10-3 with TRBJ2-1; D is unclear. V dropped 6 bases and J dropped 0 bases, with 12 bases sitting between them. This CDR3 has 15 residues. CDR1 and CDR2 from the germline V gene are ENHRY and SYGVKD. The DNA of the CDR3 is TGTGCCATCAGCGCGACTCCTAGCTCCTACAATGAGCAGTTCTTC. It codes for CAISATPSSYNEQFF.

The chain recombines TRBV5-1 with TRBJ1-2, with no clear D. Germline CDR1 is SGHRS and CDR2 is YFSETQ. Trimming stripped 4 bases from V and 4 bases from J, with 26 bases between. This CDR3 is built from 18 residues. The CDR3 bases are TGCGCCAGCAGCCTGAACACCCCAACTAACTATGCGCTCTATGGCTACACCTTC. Its translation: CASSLNTPTNYALYGYTF.

CDR3 nucleotide sequence: TGTGCCAGCAGGGGGATAGACTACGAGCAGTACTTC. Translation gives CASRGIDYEQYF. V is TRBV28 and J is TRBJ2-7; D unclear. The CDR3 loop spans 12 amino acids. V was clipped by 6 bases and J by 3 bases, with 9 bases between them. The germline gives CDR1 MDHEN, CDR2 SYDVKM.

This clone showed up just once. Other DNA sequences within the sample encode an identical CDR3. V gene TRBV5-1 combines with J gene TRBJ2-3; D is possibly TRBD1 (6 bases). The CDR3 runs 14 residues. The ends were cut back, 4 bases at V and 2 bases at J, with 11 bases in the middle. Germline lookup yields CDR1 SGHRS and CDR2 YFSETQ. CDR3 sequence: CASSPDSPTDTQYF. CDR3 DNA sequence: TGCGCCAGCAGCCCGGACAGCCCCACAGATACGCAGTATTTT.

The CDR3 is CASSVDWGNPGTQYF. In DNA, the CDR3 is TGTGCCAGCAGCGTAGATTGGGGCAACCCGGGTACGCAGTATTTT. The gene calls are TRBV9 and TRBJ2-3; the D gene is possibly TRBD1 (5 bases). This CDR3 has 15 residues. Trimming shortened V by 0 bases and J by 8 bases, and 16 bases separated the two germline ends. The V gene's germline CDR1 is SGDLS and CDR2 YYNGEE.

The chain recombines TRBV18 with TRBJ2-3, with D unclear. The CDR3 has 11 residues. In germline, CDR1 is KGHSH, CDR2 LQKENI. V lost 1 base, J lost 5 bases, and 1 base lay in between. The CDR3, as DNA: TGTGCCAGCTCACCACGAGATACGCAGTATTTT. Residues: CASSPRDTQYF.

This chain uses TRBV28 with TRBJ2-7; D is unclear. V was trimmed by 1 base and J by 3 bases, leaving 16 bases between them. Germline V gene lookup returns CDR1 MDHEN and CDR2 SYDVKM. The CDR3 is 16 residues long. CDR3 coding DNA: TGTGCCAGCAGTTTATTCCCCCCTCAGGCCCACTACGAGCAGTACTTC. This sequence encodes CASSLFPPQAHYEQYF.

The chain links TRBV7-9 to TRBJ2-7, with D possibly matching TRBD1 (5 bases). Trimming stripped 5 bases from V and 7 bases from J, with 15 bases between. The CDR3 contains 13 residues. Per the germline V gene, CDR1 is SEHNR and CDR2 is FQNEAQ (reference sequence). DNA of the CDR3: TGTGCCAGCAGCCCAAGGGCAGGGTTAGAGCAGTACTTC. Protein: CASSPRAGLEQYF.

This clone showed up just once. The rearrangement links TRBV29-1 to TRBJ2-7; 11 bases line up with TRBD2. The V gene end was trimmed by 7 bases and the J gene end by 3 bases; junction bases not matched to a gene: 5. This CDR3 contains 13 residues. Germline V gives CDR1 SQVTM, CDR2 ANQGSEA. Written as DNA, the CDR3 is TGCAGCGCCACACTAGCGGGAGTCTACGAGCAGTACTTC. Encoded protein: CSATLAGVYEQYF.

The CDR3 sequence is CASSPGPSTGYGYTF. For the CDR3, the DNA is TGTGCCAGCAGCCCGGGGCCGTCCACGGGGTATGGCTACACCTTC. The chain has TRBV7-2 and TRBJ1-2; TRBD1 might be the D (5 bases). This CDR3 contains 15 residues. Germline V CDR1 and CDR2: SGHTA, FQGNSA. With 5 bases removed from V and 5 bases from J, the gap between germline ends came to 18 bases.

This chain links TRBV4-1 with TRBJ1-2, with a weak D call TRBD1 (5 bases). CDR3 length: 13 residues. Per germline, CDR1 MGHRA and CDR2 YSYEKL. Trimming removed 4 bases at V and 6 bases at J, with 12 bases between. The CDR3, as DNA: TGCGCCAGCAGCCGGGACGCGGACCATGGCTACACCTTC. Amino acid sequence: CASSRDADHGYTF.

V and J are TRBV11-2 and TRBJ2-1, with no clear D. Trimming removed 1 base from V and 8 bases from J, with 12 bases in between. Looked up from germline, CDR1 is SGHAT and CDR2 is FQNNGV. The CDR3 is 14 amino acids. The CDR3 spells CASSLGIGGDEQFF. In DNA form, the CDR3 reads TGTGCCAGCAGCTTAGGTATAGGTGGGGATGAGCAGTTCTTC.

The chain joins TRBV11-2 to TRBJ1-1; D unresolved. The V and J ends lost 2 bases and 0 bases respectively, with 10 bases between them. Germline CDR1 and CDR2: SGHAT and FQNNGV. The CDR3 loop spans 15 amino acids. The CDR3 loop reads CASSLSFGMNTEAFF. The CDR3 DNA reads as TGTGCCAGCAGCTTAAGTTTTGGCATGAACACTGAAGCTTTCTTT.

The genes are TRBV6-5 and TRBJ2-1; 7 nucleotides align to TRBD2. This CDR3 is 14 amino acids long. Germline values: CDR1 MNHEY, CDR2 SVGAGI. V gave up 2 bases and J gave up 3 bases; unmatched junction bases: 1. The CDR3 nucleotides read TGTGCCAGCAGTTACGCTAGCGGCTACAATGAGCAGTTCTTC. Translated: CASSYASGYNEQFF.

This clone has a handful of counts. V and J are TRBV27 and TRBJ2-3; D unclear. Germline assignment: CDR1 MNHEY and CDR2 SMNVEV (reference sequence). V gave up 3 bases and J gave up 0 bases, with 7 bases separating them. The CDR3 sequence is 14 residues long. CDR3 in DNA: TGTGCCAGCAGTTTGTCGGTTAGCACAGATACGCAGTATTTT. It translates to CASSLSVSTDTQYF.